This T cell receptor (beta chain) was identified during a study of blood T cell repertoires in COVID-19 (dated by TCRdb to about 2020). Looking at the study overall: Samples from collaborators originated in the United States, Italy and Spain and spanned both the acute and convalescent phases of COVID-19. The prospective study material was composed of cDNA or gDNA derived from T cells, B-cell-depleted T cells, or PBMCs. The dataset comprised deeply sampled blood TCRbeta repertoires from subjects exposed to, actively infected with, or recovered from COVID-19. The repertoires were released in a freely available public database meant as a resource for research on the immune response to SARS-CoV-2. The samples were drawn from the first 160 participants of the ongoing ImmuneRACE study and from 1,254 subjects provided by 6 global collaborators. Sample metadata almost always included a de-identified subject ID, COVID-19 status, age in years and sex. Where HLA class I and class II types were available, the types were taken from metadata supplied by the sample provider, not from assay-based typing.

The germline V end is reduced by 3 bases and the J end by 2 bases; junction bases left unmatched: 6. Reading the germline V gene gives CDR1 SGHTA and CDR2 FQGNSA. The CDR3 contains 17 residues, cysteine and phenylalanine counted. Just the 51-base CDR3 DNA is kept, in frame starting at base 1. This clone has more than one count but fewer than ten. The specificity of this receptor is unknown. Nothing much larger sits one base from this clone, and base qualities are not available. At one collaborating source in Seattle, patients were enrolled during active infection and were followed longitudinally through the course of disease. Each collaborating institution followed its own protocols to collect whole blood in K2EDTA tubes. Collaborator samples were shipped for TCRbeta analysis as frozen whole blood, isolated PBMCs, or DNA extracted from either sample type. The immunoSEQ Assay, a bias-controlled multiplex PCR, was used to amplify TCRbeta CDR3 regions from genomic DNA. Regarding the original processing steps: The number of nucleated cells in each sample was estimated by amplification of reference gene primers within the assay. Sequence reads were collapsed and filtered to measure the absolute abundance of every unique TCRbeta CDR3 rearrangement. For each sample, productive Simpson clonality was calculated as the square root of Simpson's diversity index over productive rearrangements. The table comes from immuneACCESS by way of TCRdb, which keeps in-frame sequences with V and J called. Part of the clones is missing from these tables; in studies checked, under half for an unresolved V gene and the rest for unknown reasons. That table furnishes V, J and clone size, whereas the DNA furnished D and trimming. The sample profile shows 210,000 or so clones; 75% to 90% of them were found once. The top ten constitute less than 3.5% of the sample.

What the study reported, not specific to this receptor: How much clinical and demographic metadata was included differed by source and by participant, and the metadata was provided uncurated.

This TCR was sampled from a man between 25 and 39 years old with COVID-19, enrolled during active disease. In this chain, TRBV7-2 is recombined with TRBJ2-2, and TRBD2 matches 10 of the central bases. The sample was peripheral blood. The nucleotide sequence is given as TGTGCCAGCAGCTTGGGACTAGCGATCCTAAACACCGGGGAGCTGTTTTTT. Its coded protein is CASSLGLAILNTGELFF. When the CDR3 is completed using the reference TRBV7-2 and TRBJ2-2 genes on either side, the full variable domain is GAGVSQSPSNKVTEKGKDVELRCDPISGHTALYWYRQSLGQGLEFLIYFQGNSAPDKSGLPSDRFSAERTGGSVSTLTIQRTQQEDSAVYLCASSLGLAILNTGELFFGEGSRLTVL.